This note documents a single T cell receptor (beta chain) sequence. The antigen remains undetermined. This specimen comes from a study of blood T cells in healthy people across ages. Together with a sample-barcoded 5' primer, a J-beta primer mix was included in a second PCR lasting about 6 to 11 cycles. TCRdb redid the calling of the 5' RACE reads with MiXCR, one entry per CDR3 protein. The sample lists approximately 690,000 distinct CDR3 sequences, 40% to 45% seen once, with 25% to 35% in the top ten. Whole-study findings and limits: Since the PBMCs were unsorted, naive and antigen-experienced cells could not be conclusively compared.

The CDR3 runs 17 residues. The V gene's germline CDR1 is ENHRY and CDR2 SYGVKD. The sequencing input was blood. The TCR originated in a man of 80 years or more in good health. V and J are TRBV10-3 and TRBJ2-1, with a weak D call TRBD2 (5 bases). The end of the DNA is better explained by TRBJ2-7, so the J call may be wrong. The CDR3 region is CAISESTGESSYNEQYF. CDR3 nucleotides: TGTGCCATCAGTGAGTCTACCGGGGAAAGCTCCTACAATGAGCAGTACTTC.